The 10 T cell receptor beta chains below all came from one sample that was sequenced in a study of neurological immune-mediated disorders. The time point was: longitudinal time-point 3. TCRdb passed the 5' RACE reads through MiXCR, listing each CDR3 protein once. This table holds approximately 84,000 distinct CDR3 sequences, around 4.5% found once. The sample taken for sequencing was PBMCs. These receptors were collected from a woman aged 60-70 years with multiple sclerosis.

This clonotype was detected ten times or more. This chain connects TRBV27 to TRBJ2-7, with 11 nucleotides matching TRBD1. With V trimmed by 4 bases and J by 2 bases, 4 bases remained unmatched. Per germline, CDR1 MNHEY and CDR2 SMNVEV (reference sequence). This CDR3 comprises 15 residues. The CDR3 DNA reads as TGTGCCAGCAGTTCCGGACAGGGGGCCGCCTACGAGCAGTACTTC. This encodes CASSSGQGAAYEQYF.

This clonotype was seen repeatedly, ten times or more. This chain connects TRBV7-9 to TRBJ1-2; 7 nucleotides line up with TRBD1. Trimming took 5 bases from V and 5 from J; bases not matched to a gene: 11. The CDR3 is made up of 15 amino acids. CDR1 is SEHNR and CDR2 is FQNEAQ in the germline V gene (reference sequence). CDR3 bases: TGTGCCAGCAGCCCCAGGGCAGGGGGTTTTTATGGCTACACCTTC. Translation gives CASSPRAGGFYGYTF.

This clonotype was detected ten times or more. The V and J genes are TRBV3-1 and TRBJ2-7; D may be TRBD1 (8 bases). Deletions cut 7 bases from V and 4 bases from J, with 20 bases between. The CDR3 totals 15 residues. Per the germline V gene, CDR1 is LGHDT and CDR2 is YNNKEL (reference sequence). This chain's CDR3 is CASTPKRDRWYEQYF. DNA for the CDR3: TGTGCCAGCACCCCCAAGCGGGACAGGTGGTACGAGCAGTACTTC.

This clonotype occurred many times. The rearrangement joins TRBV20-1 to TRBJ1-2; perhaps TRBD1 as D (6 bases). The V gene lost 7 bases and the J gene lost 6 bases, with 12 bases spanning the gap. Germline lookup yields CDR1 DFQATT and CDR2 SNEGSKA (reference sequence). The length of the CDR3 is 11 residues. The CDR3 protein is CSVFAGDGYTF. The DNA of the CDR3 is TGCAGTGTCTTCGCAGGGGATGGCTACACCTTC.

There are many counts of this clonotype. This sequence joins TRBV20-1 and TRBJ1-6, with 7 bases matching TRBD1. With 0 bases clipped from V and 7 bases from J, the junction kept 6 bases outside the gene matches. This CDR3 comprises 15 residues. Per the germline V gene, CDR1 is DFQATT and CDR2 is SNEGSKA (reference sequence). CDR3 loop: CSAREVRDRNSPLHF. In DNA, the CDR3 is TGCAGTGCTAGAGAAGTTAGGGACAGAAATTCACCCCTCCACTTT.

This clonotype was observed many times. The CDR3 DNA reads TGCGCCAGCAGCGGACAGAGATACGAGCAGTACTTC. Translation gives CASSGQRYEQYF. This sequence joins TRBV5-1 and TRBJ2-7, with D tentatively TRBD1 (6 bases). The CDR3 runs 12 residues. In germline, CDR1 is SGHRS, CDR2 YFSETQ. Trimming shortened V by 4 bases and J by 4 bases, and 9 bases separated the two germline ends.

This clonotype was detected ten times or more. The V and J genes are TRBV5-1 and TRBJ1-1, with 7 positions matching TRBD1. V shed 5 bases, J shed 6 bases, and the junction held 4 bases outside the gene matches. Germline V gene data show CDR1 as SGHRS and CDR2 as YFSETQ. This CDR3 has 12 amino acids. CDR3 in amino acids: CASSRGTAEAFF. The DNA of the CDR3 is TGCGCCAGCAGTCGTGGGACAGCTGAAGCTTTCTTT. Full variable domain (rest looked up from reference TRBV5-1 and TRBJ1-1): KAGVTQTPRYLIKTRGQQVTLSCSPISGHRSVSWYQQTPGQGLQFLFEYFSETQRNKGNFPGRFSGRQFSNSRSEMNVSTLELGDSALYLCASSRGTAEAFFGQGTRLTVV.

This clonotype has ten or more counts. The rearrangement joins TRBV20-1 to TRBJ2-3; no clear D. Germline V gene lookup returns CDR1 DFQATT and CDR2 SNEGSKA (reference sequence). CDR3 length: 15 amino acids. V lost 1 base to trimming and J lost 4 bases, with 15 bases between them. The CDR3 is CSARGDGNLPDTQYF. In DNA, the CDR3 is TGCAGTGCTAGAGGAGACGGAAATCTTCCAGATACGCAGTATTTT.

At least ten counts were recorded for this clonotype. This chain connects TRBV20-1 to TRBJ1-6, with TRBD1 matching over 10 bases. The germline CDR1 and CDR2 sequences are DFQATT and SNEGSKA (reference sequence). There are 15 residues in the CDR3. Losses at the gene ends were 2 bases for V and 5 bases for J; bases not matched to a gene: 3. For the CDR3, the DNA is TGCAGTGCTAGAAAAGGGACAGGGGATAATTCACCCCTCCACTTT. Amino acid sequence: CSARKGTGDNSPLHF.

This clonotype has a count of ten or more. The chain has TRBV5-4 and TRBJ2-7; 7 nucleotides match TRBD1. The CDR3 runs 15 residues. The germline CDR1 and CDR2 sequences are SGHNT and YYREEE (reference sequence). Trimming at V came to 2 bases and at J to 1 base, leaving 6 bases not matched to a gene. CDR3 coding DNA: TGTGCCAGCAGCTTCCGGGACAGAGGATCCTACGAGCAGTACTTC. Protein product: CASSFRDRGSYEQYF.